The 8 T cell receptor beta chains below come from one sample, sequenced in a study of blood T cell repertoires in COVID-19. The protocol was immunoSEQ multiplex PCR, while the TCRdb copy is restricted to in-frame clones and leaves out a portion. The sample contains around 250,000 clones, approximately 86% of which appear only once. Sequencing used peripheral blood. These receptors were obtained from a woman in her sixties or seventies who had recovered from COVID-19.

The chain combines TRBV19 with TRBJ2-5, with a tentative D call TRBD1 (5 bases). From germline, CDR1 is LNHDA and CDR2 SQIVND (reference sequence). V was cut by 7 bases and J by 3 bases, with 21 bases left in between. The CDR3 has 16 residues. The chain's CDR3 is CASTPGLRGAEETQYF. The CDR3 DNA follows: TGTGCCAGTACCCCCGGCTTGCGTGGGGCCGAAGAGACCCAGTACTTC. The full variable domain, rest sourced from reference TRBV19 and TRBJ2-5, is DGGITQSPKYLFRKEGQNVTLSCEQNLNHDAMYWYRQDPGQGLRLIYYSQIVNDFQKGDIAEGYSVSREKKESFPLTVTSAQKNPTAFYLCASTPGLRGAEETQYFGPGTRLLVL.

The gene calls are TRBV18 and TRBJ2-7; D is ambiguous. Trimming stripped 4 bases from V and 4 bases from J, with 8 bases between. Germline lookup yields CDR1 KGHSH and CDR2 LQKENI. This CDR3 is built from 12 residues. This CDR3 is CASSLTTYEQYF. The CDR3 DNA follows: TGTGCCAGCTCACTAACTACTTACGAGCAGTACTTC.

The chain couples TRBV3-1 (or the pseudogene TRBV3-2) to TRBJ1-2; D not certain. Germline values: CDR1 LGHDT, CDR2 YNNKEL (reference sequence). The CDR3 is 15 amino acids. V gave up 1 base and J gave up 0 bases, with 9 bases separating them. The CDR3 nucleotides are TGTGCCAGCAGCCAAGTTCAGTCGCCTAACTATGGCTACACCTTC. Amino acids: CASSQVQSPNYGYTF.

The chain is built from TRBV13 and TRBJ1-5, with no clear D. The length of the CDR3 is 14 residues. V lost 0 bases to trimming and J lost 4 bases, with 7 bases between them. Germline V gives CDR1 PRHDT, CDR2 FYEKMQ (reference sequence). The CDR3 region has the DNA TGTGCCAGCAGCTTAGGCAGATTTAATCAGCCCCAGCATTTT. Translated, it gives CASSLGRFNQPQHF.

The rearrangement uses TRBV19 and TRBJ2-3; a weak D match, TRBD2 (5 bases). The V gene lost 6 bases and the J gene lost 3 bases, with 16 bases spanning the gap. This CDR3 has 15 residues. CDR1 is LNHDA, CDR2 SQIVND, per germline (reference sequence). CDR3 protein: CASSSPRRTTDTQYF. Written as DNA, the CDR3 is TGTGCCAGTAGCTCCCCCCGGCGGACTACAGATACGCAGTATTTT.

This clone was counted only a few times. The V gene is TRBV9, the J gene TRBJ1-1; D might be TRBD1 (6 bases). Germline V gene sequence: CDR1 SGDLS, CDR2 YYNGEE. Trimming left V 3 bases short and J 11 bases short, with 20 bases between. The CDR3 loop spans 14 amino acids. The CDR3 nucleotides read TGTGCCAGCAGCGCACTCCCCCAGGGGAATAGGGCTTTCTTT. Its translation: CASSALPQGNRAFF.

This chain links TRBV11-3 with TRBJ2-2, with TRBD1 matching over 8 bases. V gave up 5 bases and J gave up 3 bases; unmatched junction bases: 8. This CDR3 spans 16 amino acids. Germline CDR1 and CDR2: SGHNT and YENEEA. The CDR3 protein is CASSPRTGSDTGELFF. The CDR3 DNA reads TGTGCCAGCAGCCCCCGGACAGGGTCGGACACCGGGGAGCTGTTTTTT.

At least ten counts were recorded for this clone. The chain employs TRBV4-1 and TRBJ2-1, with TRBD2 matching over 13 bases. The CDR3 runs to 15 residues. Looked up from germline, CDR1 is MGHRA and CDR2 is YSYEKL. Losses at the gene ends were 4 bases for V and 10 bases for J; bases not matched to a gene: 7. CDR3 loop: CASSPGLAGENEQFF. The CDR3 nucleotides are TGCGCCAGCAGCCCTGGACTAGCGGGGGAGAACGAGCAGTTCTTC.